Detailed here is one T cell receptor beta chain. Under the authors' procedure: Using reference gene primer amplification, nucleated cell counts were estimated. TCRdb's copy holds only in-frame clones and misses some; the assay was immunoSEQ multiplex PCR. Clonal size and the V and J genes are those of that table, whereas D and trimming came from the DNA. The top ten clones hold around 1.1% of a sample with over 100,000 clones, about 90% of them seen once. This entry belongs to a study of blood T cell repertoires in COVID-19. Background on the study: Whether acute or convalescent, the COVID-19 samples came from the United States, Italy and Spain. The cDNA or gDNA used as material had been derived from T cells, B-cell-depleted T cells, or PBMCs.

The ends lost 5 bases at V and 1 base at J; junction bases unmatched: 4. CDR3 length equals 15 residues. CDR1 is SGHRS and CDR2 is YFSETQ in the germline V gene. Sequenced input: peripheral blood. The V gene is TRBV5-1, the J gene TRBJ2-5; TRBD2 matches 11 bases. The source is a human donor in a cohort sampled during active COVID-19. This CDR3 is CASRSGTSGQETQYF. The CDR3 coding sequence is TGCGCCAGCAGATCCGGGACTAGCGGCCAAGAGACCCAGTACTTC.